Shown below are 23 T cell receptor beta chains from a single sample sequenced in a study of cytomegalovirus exposure and HLA in healthy donors. Profiled with immunoSEQ multiplex PCR; TCRdb holds only in-frame clones, not every one. The data show 260,000 or so clones, around nine tenths seen once. The specimen sequenced was PBMCs. The receptor source for this set is a woman under 30 in good health and CMV-seronegative.

The chain recombines TRBV4-1 with TRBJ2-1, with D maybe TRBD2 (5 bases). Per germline, CDR1 MGHRA and CDR2 YSYEKL. Deletions cut 3 bases from V and 5 bases from J, with 17 bases between. The CDR3 covers 16 residues. The CDR3 region is CASSHPPADGDNEQFF. CDR3 sequence (DNA): TGCGCCAGCAGCCACCCGCCAGCCGACGGGGACAATGAGCAGTTCTTC.

The rearrangement uses TRBV2 and TRBJ2-3; D call uncertain. CDR1 and CDR2 from the germline V gene are SNHLY and FYNNEI. The CDR3 spans 12 residues. Trimming removed 3 bases from V and 4 bases from J, with 5 bases in between. CDR3 protein: CASSDLPDTQYF. As DNA, the CDR3 is TGTGCCAGCAGTGACCTCCCAGATACGCAGTATTTT.

V usage is TRBV14 and J usage is TRBJ2-1; D unclear. CDR1 and CDR2 (germline): SGHDN, FVKESK. This CDR3 spans 16 amino acids. V was shortened by 4 bases and J by 7 bases, with 20 bases between the two germline ends. The CDR3: CASSPPTGLMRNEQFF. The CDR3, as DNA: TGTGCCAGCAGCCCACCGACTGGGTTGATGAGGAATGAGCAGTTCTTC.

This clone was seen a single time. This chain's CDR3 is CASSSGTPTYEQYF. The CDR3 DNA is TGTGCCAGCAGTTCCGGGACACCTACCTACGAGCAGTACTTC. The chain is built from TRBV28 and TRBJ2-7, with D possibly TRBD1 on 6 matching bases. The CDR3 runs to 14 residues. V lost 4 bases, J lost 2 bases, and 12 bases lay in between. Germline V gene lookup returns CDR1 MDHEN and CDR2 SYDVKM.

The rearrangement links TRBV5-1 to TRBJ2-3; 8 nucleotides line up with TRBD2. V lost 9 bases, J lost 3 bases, and 9 bases stayed unmatched. CDR3 length: 14 residues. CDR1 is SGHRS and CDR2 is YFSETQ in the germline V gene. This CDR3 reads CATKSAGDTDTQYF. The CDR3 nucleotides are TGCGCCACCAAGTCAGCGGGAGATACAGATACGCAGTATTTT.

Here the CDR3 DNA reads TGTGCCAGCAGCTCGACAGGGGGGATAGCCAAAAACATTCAGTACTTC. It codes for CASSSTGGIAKNIQYF. The chain has TRBV7-9 and TRBJ2-4, with TRBD1 identical over 9 bases. CDR1 and CDR2 (germline): SEHNR, FQNEAQ (reference sequence). The CDR3 contains 16 residues. J was trimmed by 0 bases and V by 4 bases; bases with no gene match: 4.

This clone was recorded a few times. The chain is built from TRBV7-8 and TRBJ2-7; the match to TRBD1 covers 12 bases. The ends lost 5 bases at V and 7 bases at J; junction bases unmatched: 6. CDR3 length: 14 residues. CDR1 is SGHVS, CDR2 FQNEAQ, per germline. The DNA of the CDR3 is TGTGCCAGCAGCGTGGGACAGGGGGCGTATGAGCAGTACTTC. Translation: CASSVGQGAYEQYF.

This clone was found once. The V call is TRBV19, the J call TRBJ1-5; TRBD1 might be the D (5 bases). Trimming stripped 7 bases from V and 0 bases from J, with 16 bases between. The CDR3 covers 16 residues. Germline V lookup: CDR1 LNHDA, CDR2 SQIVND (reference sequence). The CDR3 coding sequence is TGTGCCAGTAAGGGGCAGGGAAGTTATAGCAATCAGCCCCAGCATTTT. This codes for CASKGQGSYSNQPQHF.

CDR3 DNA: TGTGCCAGCCAGGCGGGGGACCGTGGCTACACCTTC. It translates to CASQAGDRGYTF. J is TRBJ1-2 and V is TRBV6-1; TRBD1 might be the D (5 bases). The CDR3 consists of 12 residues. Per germline, CDR1 MNHNS and CDR2 SASEGT. Trimming left V 8 bases short and J 7 bases short, with 14 bases between.

This chain uses TRBV7-6 with TRBJ2-5, with no clear D. V was pared by 1 base and J by 5 bases, with 5 bases between. The germline V gene has CDR1 SGHVS and CDR2 FNYEAQ. The CDR3 contains 12 residues. The DNA for the CDR3 is TGTGCCAGCAGCTTAGACGGGGAGACCCAGTACTTC. Its protein is CASSLDGETQYF.

The chain uses TRBV6-1 and TRBJ1-4; 9 bases are a match to TRBD1. J lost 5 bases, V lost 6 bases, and 4 bases had no gene match. CDR3 length equals 14 residues. The V gene's germline CDR1 is MNHNS and CDR2 SASEGT. The CDR3 here is CASRKGQGNEKLFF. CDR3 nucleotides: TGTGCCAGCAGGAAAGGACAGGGGAATGAAAAACTGTTTTTT.

The gene calls are TRBV19 and TRBJ1-5; D is uncertain. The CDR3 runs to 15 residues. V lost 7 bases and J lost 6, with 19 bases in between. Germline loops: CDR1 LNHDA, CDR2 SQIVND (reference sequence). As DNA, the CDR3 is TGTGCCAGTACACGAGGAGCCAAGATGAGTCAGCCCCAGCATTTT. This gives the protein CASTRGAKMSQPQHF.

The J gene is TRBJ2-6, the V gene TRBV5-1; D perhaps matches TRBD1 (6 bases). This CDR3 spans 16 amino acids. Germline loops: CDR1 SGHRS, CDR2 YFSETQ. The V gene lost 4 bases and the J gene lost 1 base, with 12 bases spanning the gap. The CDR3 sequence: CASSPTGQSGANVLTF. The CDR3 nucleotides are TGCGCCAGCAGCCCAACCGGACAGTCTGGGGCCAACGTCCTGACTTTC.

V gene TRBV27 combines with J gene TRBJ2-7, with 7 bases fitting TRBD1. Germline V gene lookup returns CDR1 MNHEY and CDR2 SMNVEV (reference sequence). Trimming took 2 bases from V and 3 from J; bases not matched to a gene: 1. The CDR3 is 13 residues long. The CDR3 loop reads CASSLTGVYEQYF. The CDR3 DNA follows: TGTGCCAGCAGTTTAACAGGGGTCTACGAGCAGTACTTC.

This clone has more than one count but fewer than ten. The chain has TRBV7-9 and TRBJ2-3, with 8 bases identical to TRBD2. The CDR3 spans 13 residues. The V gene end was trimmed by 9 bases and the J gene end by 6 bases; junction bases not matched to a gene: 8. From germline, CDR1 is SEHNR and CDR2 FQNEAQ (reference sequence). The CDR3 nucleotides are TGTGCCAGTCAACTAGCGGTCCGGGATACGCAGTATTTT. It encodes CASQLAVRDTQYF. Drawing the rest from reference TRBV7-9 and TRBJ2-3, the complete variable domain is DTGVSQNPRHKITKRGQNVTFRCDPISEHNRLYWYRQTLGQGPEFLTYFQNEAQLEKSRLLSDRFSAERPKGSFSTLEIQRTEQGDSAMYLCASQLAVRDTQYFGPGTRLTVL.

V usage is TRBV19 and J usage is TRBJ2-2; D unresolved. Per germline, CDR1 LNHDA and CDR2 SQIVND (reference sequence). The CDR3 sequence is 16 residues long. V was shortened by 6 bases and J by 3 bases, with 17 bases between the two germline ends. CDR3 protein: CASRASPTIYTGELFF. The CDR3 region has the DNA TGTGCCAGTAGAGCTTCACCCACCATCTACACCGGGGAGCTGTTTTTT.

The gene calls are TRBV6-4 and TRBJ2-2; D unclear. The CDR3 contains 14 residues. Germline loops: CDR1 MRHNA, CDR2 SNTAGT. Between the trimmed V and J ends, which lost 9 bases and 3 bases, there was a span of 14 bases. CDR3 in DNA: TGTGCCAGTAGGCCGGCTGCGGACACCGGGGAGCTGTTTTTT. It yields the protein CASRPAADTGELFF.

This rearrangement joins TRBV28 to TRBJ2-4, with 8 bases lining up with TRBD1. Per the germline V gene, CDR1 is MDHEN and CDR2 is SYDVKM. The J segment lost 6 bases and the V segment lost 0 bases, leaving 4 bases of the junction unmatched. The CDR3 totals 15 residues. As DNA, the CDR3 is TGTGCCAGCAGTTTATGGGGGGACAGGAGAAACATTCAGTACTTC. Translated: CASSLWGDRRNIQYF. Drawing the rest from reference TRBV28 and TRBJ2-4, the complete variable domain is DVKVTQSSRYLVKRTGEKVFLECVQDMDHENMFWYRQDPGLGLRLIYFSYDVKMKEKGDIPEGYSVSREKKERFSLILESASTNQTSMYLCASSLWGDRRNIQYFGAGTRLSVL.

This chain joins TRBV19 and TRBJ2-5, with TRBD1 matching 8 bases. This CDR3 comprises 15 residues. Germline values: CDR1 LNHDA, CDR2 SQIVND (reference sequence). Trimming cost V 6 bases and J 5 bases; bases outside gene matches: 11. The CDR3 DNA follows: TGTGCCAGTAGCGAGAGACAGGGGATGACGGAGACCCAGTACTTC. This gives the protein CASSERQGMTETQYF.

The chain recombines TRBV2 with TRBJ2-5; D not certain. This CDR3 spans 11 amino acids. Germline loops: CDR1 SNHLY, CDR2 FYNNEI. The germline V and J ends were trimmed by 6 bases and 4 bases, with 6 bases remaining between them. The CDR3 loop reads CASRKLETQYF. Written as DNA, the CDR3 is TGTGCCAGCAGGAAGCTAGAGACCCAGTACTTC.

This chain links TRBV5-1 with TRBJ2-3; perhaps TRBD2 as D (5 bases). Trimming cost V 3 bases and J 11 bases, with 10 bases left between them. Germline loops: CDR1 SGHRS, CDR2 YFSETQ. The CDR3 spans 11 residues. The CDR3 DNA reads as TGCGCCAGCAGCTACCTGAGCGGGCAGTATTTT. It translates to CASSYLSGQYF.

The chain uses TRBV28 and TRBJ1-5; 8 bases fit TRBD1. This CDR3 has 15 amino acids. The V gene's germline CDR1 is MDHEN and CDR2 SYDVKM. V was clipped by 7 bases and J by 1 base; unmatched bases: 6. The CDR3 spells CASTMWTGSNQPQHF. CDR3 sequence (DNA): TGTGCCAGCACCATGTGGACAGGGAGCAATCAGCCCCAGCATTTT.

The chain employs TRBV12-5 and TRBJ2-5; D remains ambiguous. This CDR3 contains 14 residues. Germline V gives CDR1 LGHNT, CDR2 FRNRAP. The V and J ends lost 6 bases and 1 base respectively, with 12 bases between them. CDR3 nucleotides: TGTGCTAGTGGACGCTTCAGTGGCCAAGAGACCCAGTACTTC. Translated: CASGRFSGQETQYF.